The 17 T cell receptor beta chains below all came from one sample that was sequenced in a study of early T cells in non-severe SARS-CoV-2 infection (dated by TCRdb to the early 2020s). The library was built by means of 5' RACE. The run used a NextSeq 500. TCRdb passed the public sequencing reads through fastp at Q25 and MiXCR, retaining productive beta sequences. Entries that share a CDR3 protein sequence are merged under the most common genes and DNA. Recorded for this sample are about 99,000 distinct CDR3 sequences; about 15% of them occurred a single time. 0.95% to 1.5% of the sample lies in the top ten. Sequenced material: whole blood. The receptors derive from an adult who was a healthcare worker with PCR-confirmed SARS-CoV-2 infection or an uninfected control (not recorded which).

This clonotype has only a few counts. This CDR3 reads CASRDTENTEAFF. The CDR3 DNA is TGTGCCAGCAGGGACACGGAGAACACTGAAGCTTTCTTT. The chain is built from TRBV2 and TRBJ1-1, with a possible D match to TRBD1 (5 bases). Trimming removed 6 bases from V and 1 base from J, with 9 bases in between. CDR1 and CDR2 (germline): SNHLY, FYNNEI. The CDR3 sequence is 13 residues long. The whole variable domain, remainder taken from reference TRBV2 and TRBJ1-1, is EPEVTQTPSHQVTQMGQEVILRCVPISNHLYFYWYRQILGQKVEFLVSFYNNEISEKSEIFDDQFSVERPDGSNFTLKIRSTKLEDSAMYFCASRDTENTEAFFGQGTRLTVV.

This clonotype turned up a few times. The rearrangement uses TRBV11-2 and TRBJ2-7; 10 bases map to TRBD2. Trimming removed 5 bases from V and 4 bases from J; junction bases left unmatched: 8. The CDR3 runs 15 residues. The germline CDR1 and CDR2 sequences are SGHAT and FQNNGV. DNA for the CDR3: TGTGCCAGCAGCCCTTCAGCGGGGGGGCCGTACGAGCAGTACTTC. Translation: CASSPSAGGPYEQYF.

This chain joins TRBV30 and TRBJ2-7, with D perhaps matching TRBD1 (6 bases). V lost 0 bases, J lost 1 base, and 13 bases lay in between. This CDR3 spans 15 amino acids. CDR1 is GTSNPN and CDR2 is SVGIG in the germline V gene (reference sequence). Here the CDR3 DNA reads TGTGCCTGGAGTGTATCCCAGGGGTCATCCTACGAGCAGTACTTC. It translates to CAWSVSQGSSYEQYF. The variable domain in full, completed from reference TRBV30 and TRBJ2-7, reads SQTIHQWPATLVQPVGSPLSLECTVEGTSNPNLYWYRQAAGRGLQLLFYSVGIGQISSEVPQNLSASRPQDRQFILSSKKLLLSDSGFYLCAWSVSQGSSYEQYFGPGTRLTVT.

This rearrangement joins TRBV20-1 to TRBJ2-1; D is possibly TRBD2 (5 bases). Germline CDR1 DFQATT, CDR2 SNEGSKA (reference sequence). CDR3 length equals 15 residues. V was clipped by 7 bases and J by 1 base, with 17 bases between them. The CDR3 bases are TGCAGTGGTCGATCTACGGGGAGTTCCTACAATGAGCAGTTCTTC. This gives the protein CSGRSTGSSYNEQFF.

This clonotype has a count of ten or more. The CDR3 reads CASTIPVAGAGTGELFF. CDR3 DNA sequence: TGTGCCAGCACCATTCCGGTAGCGGGAGCGGGCACCGGGGAGCTGTTTTTT. The chain combines TRBV28 with TRBJ2-2, with TRBD2 identical over 9 bases. V lost 7 bases to trimming and J lost 4 bases; unmatched junction nucleotides: 13. Germline CDR1 and CDR2: MDHEN and SYDVKM. The CDR3 has 17 amino acids.

V and J are TRBV6-6 and TRBJ2-5, with D uncertain. Germline V gene data show CDR1 as MNHNY and CDR2 as SVGAGI (reference sequence). The length of the CDR3 is 14 residues. The V and J ends lost 3 bases and 1 base respectively, with 9 bases between them. CDR3 sequence (DNA): TGTGCCAGCAGTTATACGACACCCCAAGAGACCCAGTACTTC. This gives the protein CASSYTTPQETQYF.

Only a few counts were recorded for this clonotype. This CDR3 is CASGMTNTEAFF. In nucleotides, the CDR3 is TGTGCCAGCGGTATGACCAACACTGAAGCTTTCTTT. The chain employs TRBV6-5 and TRBJ1-1; D not resolved. V was pared by 8 bases and J by 2 bases, with 9 bases between. The CDR3 covers 12 residues. Germline assignment: CDR1 MNHEY and CDR2 SVGAGI.

The genes are TRBV20-1 and TRBJ2-3, with D possibly matching TRBD2 (6 bases). Germline V gene lookup returns CDR1 DFQATT and CDR2 SNEGSKA (reference sequence). Trimming shortened V by 8 bases and J by 4 bases, and 16 bases separated the two germline ends. The CDR3 consists of 13 residues. The CDR3 loop reads CSFLAPGADTQYF. CDR3 sequence (DNA): TGCAGTTTTCTAGCCCCGGGGGCAGATACGCAGTATTTT.

This clonotype has just a few counts. The rearrangement joins TRBV7-2 to TRBJ2-7; D ambiguous. Germline CDR1 and CDR2: SGHTA and FQGNSA. The CDR3 is 14 amino acids. Trimming pared 1 base from V and 2 bases from J, leaving 9 bases between. The CDR3 sequence is CASSLDLSPYEQYF. For the CDR3, the DNA is TGTGCCAGCAGCTTAGACTTATCTCCCTACGAGCAGTACTTC.

The chain joins TRBV29-1 to TRBJ2-7, with a possible D match to TRBD1 (6 bases). The germline CDR1 and CDR2 sequences are SQVTM and ANQGSEA. With 5 bases removed from V and 4 bases from J, the gap between germline ends came to 18 bases. The CDR3 runs 14 residues. CDR3 nucleotide sequence: TGCAGCGTTTTTGCAGGGGACCCCGGATACGAGCAGTACTTC. Protein sequence: CSVFAGDPGYEQYF.

This clonotype was detected ten times or more. V is TRBV11-2 and J is TRBJ1-6, with D unresolved. The V end lost 2 bases, the J end lost 4 bases, and 3 bases lay between the germline ends. The germline V gene encodes CDR1 SGHAT and CDR2 FQNNGV. This CDR3 spans 13 amino acids. The CDR3 coding sequence is TGTGCCAGCAGCTTATTGTATAATTCACCCCTCCACTTT. Its translation is CASSLLYNSPLHF.

In this sample, this clonotype turned up once. The J gene is TRBJ2-1, the V gene TRBV5-1; the D is unclear. V dropped 2 bases and J dropped 0 bases, with 9 bases sitting between them. Looked up from germline, CDR1 is SGHRS and CDR2 is YFSETQ. The CDR3 runs 15 residues. Here the CDR3 DNA reads TGCGCCAGCAGCTTTCAGGTTAGCTCCTACAATGAGCAGTTCTTC. This sequence encodes CASSFQVSSYNEQFF.

Comment on this clonotype: A read error may account for a junction end that differs from germline. J is TRBJ2-1 and V is TRBV7-7, with 11 nucleotides matching TRBD2. Germline CDR1 reads SSHAT; CDR2 reads FNYEAQ (reference sequence). The CDR3 has 16 amino acids. The DNA of the CDR3 is TGTGCTAGCAGCCCAATACTAGCGGGGGCTAACAATGAGCAGTTCTTC. It is translated as CASSPILAGANNEQFF.

This chain joins TRBV10-3 and TRBJ1-2, with D perhaps matching TRBD1 (5 bases). Germline V gene data show CDR1 as ENHRY and CDR2 as SYGVKD. CDR3 length: 15 amino acids. V shed 8 bases and J shed 1 base, with 17 bases lying between them. CDR3 in amino acids: CAIGQGVSSNYGYTF. The CDR3 nucleotides are TGTGCCATCGGGCAAGGGGTCTCGAGTAACTATGGCTACACCTTC.

Only a few counts were recorded for this clonotype. The V call is TRBV6-7, the J call TRBJ2-2; 12 bases map to TRBD2. TRBV6-7 is given ORF status, its function remaining uncertain. After removal of 2 bases from V and 4 bases from J, the junction contained 11 bases not matched to a gene. The CDR3 sequence is 19 residues long. The chain's CDR3 is CASSYPGLAGRGGTGELFF. CDR3 nucleotide sequence: TGTGCCAGCAGTTACCCAGGACTAGCGGGGCGGGGAGGCACCGGGGAGCTGTTTTTT.

The J gene is TRBJ1-2, the V gene TRBV12-5; D not certain. Germline V gene lookup returns CDR1 LGHNT and CDR2 FRNRAP. The CDR3 loop spans 14 amino acids. V lost 2 bases and J 7 bases, leaving 14 bases between the germline ends. CDR3 nucleotide sequence: TGTGCTAGTGGTTTGTTAAGGGCTTGGGCTGGCTACACCTTC. Its translation is CASGLLRAWAGYTF.

Ten or more counts support this clonotype. The chain couples TRBV5-1 to TRBJ2-1; D gene unclear. This CDR3 has 12 amino acids. V lost 0 bases and J lost 9, with 7 bases in between. In germline, CDR1 is SGHRS, CDR2 YFSETQ. The CDR3 nucleotides read TGCGCCAGCAGCTTGGCCCCAGGTGAGCAGTTCTTC. Its protein product is CASSLAPGEQFF. Based on the CDR3 plus reference TRBV5-1 and TRBJ2-1, the full variable domain is KAGVTQTPRYLIKTRGQQVTLSCSPISGHRSVSWYQQTPGQGLQFLFEYFSETQRNKGNFPGRFSGRQFSNSRSEMNVSTLELGDSALYLCASSLAPGEQFFGPGTRLTVL.